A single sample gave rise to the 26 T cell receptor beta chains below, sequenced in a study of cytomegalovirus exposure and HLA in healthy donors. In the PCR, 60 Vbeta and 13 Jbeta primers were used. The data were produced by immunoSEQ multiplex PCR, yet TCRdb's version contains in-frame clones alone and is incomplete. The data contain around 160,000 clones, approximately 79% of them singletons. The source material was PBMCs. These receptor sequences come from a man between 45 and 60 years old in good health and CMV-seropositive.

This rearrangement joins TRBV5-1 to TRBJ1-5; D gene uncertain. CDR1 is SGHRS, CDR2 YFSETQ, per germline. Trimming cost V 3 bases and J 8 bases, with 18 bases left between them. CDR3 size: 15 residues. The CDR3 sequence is CASSSGRASGEPQHF. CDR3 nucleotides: TGCGCCAGCAGCTCCGGACGGGCTAGCGGGGAGCCCCAGCATTTT.

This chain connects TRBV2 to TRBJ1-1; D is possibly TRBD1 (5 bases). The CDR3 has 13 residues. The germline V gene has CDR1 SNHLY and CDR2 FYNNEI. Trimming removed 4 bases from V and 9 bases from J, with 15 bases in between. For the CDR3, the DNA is TGTGCCAGCAGTGCTGACAGCTCAACCAAAGCTTTCTTT. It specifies CASSADSSTKAFF.

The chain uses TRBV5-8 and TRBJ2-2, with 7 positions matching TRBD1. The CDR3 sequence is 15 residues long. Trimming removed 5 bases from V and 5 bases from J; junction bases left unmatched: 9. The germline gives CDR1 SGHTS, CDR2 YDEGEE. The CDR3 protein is CASRPWTGGTGELFF. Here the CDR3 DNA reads TGTGCCAGCAGACCTTGGACAGGAGGAACCGGGGAGCTGTTTTTT.

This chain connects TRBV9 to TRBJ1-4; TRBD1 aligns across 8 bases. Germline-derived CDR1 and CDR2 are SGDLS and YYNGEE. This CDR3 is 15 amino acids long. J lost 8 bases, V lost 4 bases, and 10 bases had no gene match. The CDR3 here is CASSTAGGYYEKLFF. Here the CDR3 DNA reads TGTGCCAGCAGCACCGCAGGGGGCTATTACGAAAAACTGTTTTTT.

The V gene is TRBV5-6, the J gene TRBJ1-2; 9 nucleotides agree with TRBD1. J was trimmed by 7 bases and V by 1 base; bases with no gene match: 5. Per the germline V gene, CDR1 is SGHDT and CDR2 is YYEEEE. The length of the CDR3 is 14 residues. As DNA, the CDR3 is TGTGCCAGCAGCTTGATACAGGGGGCGCTTGGCTACACCTTC. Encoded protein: CASSLIQGALGYTF.

Here the CDR3 DNA reads TGTGCCAGCAGCTGGGCCAGCAATCAGCCCCAGCATTTT. Protein: CASSWASNQPQHF. V usage is TRBV7-2 and J usage is TRBJ1-5; D ambiguous. There are 13 residues in the CDR3. CDR1 is SGHTA, CDR2 FQGNSA, per germline. The V end lost 4 bases, the J end lost 1 base, and 5 bases lay between the germline ends.

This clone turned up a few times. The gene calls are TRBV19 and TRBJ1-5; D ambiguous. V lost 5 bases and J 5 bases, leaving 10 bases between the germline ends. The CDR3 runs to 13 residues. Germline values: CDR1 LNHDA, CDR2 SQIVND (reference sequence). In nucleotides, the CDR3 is TGTGCCAGTAGTGTAGGAGATCATCAGCCCCAGCATTTT. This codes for CASSVGDHQPQHF.

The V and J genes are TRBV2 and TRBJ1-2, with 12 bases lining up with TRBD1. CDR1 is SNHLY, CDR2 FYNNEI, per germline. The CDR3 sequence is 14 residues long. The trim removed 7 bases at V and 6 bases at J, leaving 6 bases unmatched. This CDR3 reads CASIGDRGLDGYTF. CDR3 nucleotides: TGTGCCAGCATCGGGGACAGGGGGCTCGATGGCTACACCTTC. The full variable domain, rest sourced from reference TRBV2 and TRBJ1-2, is EPEVTQTPSHQVTQMGQEVILRCVPISNHLYFYWYRQILGQKVEFLVSFYNNEISEKSEIFDDQFSVERPDGSNFTLKIRSTKLEDSAMYFCASIGDRGLDGYTFGSGTRLTVV.

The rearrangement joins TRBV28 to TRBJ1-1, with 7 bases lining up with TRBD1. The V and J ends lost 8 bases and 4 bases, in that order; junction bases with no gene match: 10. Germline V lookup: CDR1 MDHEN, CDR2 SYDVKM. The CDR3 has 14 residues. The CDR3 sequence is CASSHTGEITEAFF. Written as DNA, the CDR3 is TGTGCCAGCTCTCATACAGGGGAGATCACTGAAGCTTTCTTT.

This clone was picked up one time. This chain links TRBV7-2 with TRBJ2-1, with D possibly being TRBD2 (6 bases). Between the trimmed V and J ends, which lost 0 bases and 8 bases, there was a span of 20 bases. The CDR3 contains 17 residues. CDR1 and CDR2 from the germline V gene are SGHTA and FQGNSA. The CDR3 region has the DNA TGTGCCAGCAGCTTAGCGGGGGGAGAGACGGCACCATATGAGCAGTTCTTC. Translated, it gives CASSLAGGETAPYEQFF. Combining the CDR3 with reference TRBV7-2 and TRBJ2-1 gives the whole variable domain GAGVSQSPSNKVTEKGKDVELRCDPISGHTALYWYRQSLGQGLEFLIYFQGNSAPDKSGLPSDRFSAERTGGSVSTLTIQRTQQEDSAVYLCASSLAGGETAPYEQFFGPGTRLTVL.

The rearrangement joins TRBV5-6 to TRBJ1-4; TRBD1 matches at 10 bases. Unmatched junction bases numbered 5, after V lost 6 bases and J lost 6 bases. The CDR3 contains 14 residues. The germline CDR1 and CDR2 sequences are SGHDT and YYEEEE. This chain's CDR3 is CASTLGTGDEKLFF. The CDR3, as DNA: TGTGCCAGCACCCTCGGGACAGGGGATGAAAAACTGTTTTTT.

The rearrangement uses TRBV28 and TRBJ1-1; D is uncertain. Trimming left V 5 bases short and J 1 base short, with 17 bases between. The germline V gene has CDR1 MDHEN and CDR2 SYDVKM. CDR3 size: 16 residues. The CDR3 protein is CASSVRDGRANTEAFF. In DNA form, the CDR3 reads TGTGCCAGCAGTGTCCGTGATGGGAGGGCGAACACTGAAGCTTTCTTT. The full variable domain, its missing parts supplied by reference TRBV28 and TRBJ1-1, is DVKVTQSSRYLVKRTGEKVFLECVQDMDHENMFWYRQDPGLGLRLIYFSYDVKMKEKGDIPEGYSVSREKKERFSLILESASTNQTSMYLCASSVRDGRANTEAFFGQGTRLTVV.

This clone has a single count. The CDR3 here is CASSISLDGHEQFF. The CDR3 bases are TGTGCCAGTAGTATATCACTAGACGGCCATGAGCAGTTCTTC. V and J are TRBV19 and TRBJ2-1, with TRBD2 as a possible D gene (5 bases). Trimming cost V 2 bases and J 8 bases, with 13 bases left between them. CDR3 length: 14 amino acids. Looked up from germline, CDR1 is LNHDA and CDR2 is SQIVND (reference sequence). Complete variable domain (other parts from reference TRBV19 and TRBJ2-1): DGGITQSPKYLFRKEGQNVTLSCEQNLNHDAMYWYRQDPGQGLRLIYYSQIVNDFQKGDIAEGYSVSREKKESFPLTVTSAQKNPTAFYLCASSISLDGHEQFFGPGTRLTVL.

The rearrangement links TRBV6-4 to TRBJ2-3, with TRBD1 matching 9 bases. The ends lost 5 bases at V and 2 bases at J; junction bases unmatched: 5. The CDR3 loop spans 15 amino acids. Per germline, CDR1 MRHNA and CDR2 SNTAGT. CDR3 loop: CASSYRGLVTDTQYF. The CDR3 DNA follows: TGTGCCAGCAGTTACAGGGGGCTGGTCACAGATACGCAGTATTTT.

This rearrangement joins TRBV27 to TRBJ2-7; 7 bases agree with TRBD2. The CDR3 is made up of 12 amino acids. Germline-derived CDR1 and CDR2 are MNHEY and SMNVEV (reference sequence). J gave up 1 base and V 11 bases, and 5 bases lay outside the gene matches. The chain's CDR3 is CASRGVSYEQYV. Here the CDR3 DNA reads TGTGCCTCCCGGGGGGTGTCCTACGAGCAGTACGTC.

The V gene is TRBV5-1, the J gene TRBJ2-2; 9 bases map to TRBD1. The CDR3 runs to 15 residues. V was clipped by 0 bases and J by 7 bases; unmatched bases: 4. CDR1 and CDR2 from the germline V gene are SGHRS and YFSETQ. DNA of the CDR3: TGCGCCAGCAGCTTGGTACAGGGGGCTATCGGGGAGCTGTTTTTT. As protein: CASSLVQGAIGELFF.

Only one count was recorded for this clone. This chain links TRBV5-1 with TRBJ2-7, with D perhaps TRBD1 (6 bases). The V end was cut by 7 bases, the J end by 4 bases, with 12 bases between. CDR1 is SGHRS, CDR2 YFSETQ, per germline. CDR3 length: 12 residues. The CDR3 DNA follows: TGCGCCAGCCGGACAGAACTATACGAGCAGTACTTC. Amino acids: CASRTELYEQYF. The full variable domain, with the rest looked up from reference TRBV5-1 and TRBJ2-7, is KAGVTQTPRYLIKTRGQQVTLSCSPISGHRSVSWYQQTPGQGLQFLFEYFSETQRNKGNFPGRFSGRQFSNSRSEMNVSTLELGDSALYLCASRTELYEQYFGPGTRLTVT.

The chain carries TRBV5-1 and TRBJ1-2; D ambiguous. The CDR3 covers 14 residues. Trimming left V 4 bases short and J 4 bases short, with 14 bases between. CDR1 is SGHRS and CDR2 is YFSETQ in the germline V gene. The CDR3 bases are TGCGCCAGCAGCCCGGGTGAACCCCTCTATGGCTACACCTTC. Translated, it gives CASSPGEPLYGYTF.

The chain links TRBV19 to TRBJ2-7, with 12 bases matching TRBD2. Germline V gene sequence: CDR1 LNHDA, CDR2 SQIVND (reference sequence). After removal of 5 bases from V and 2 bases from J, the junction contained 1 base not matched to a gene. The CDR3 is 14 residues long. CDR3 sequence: CASSRTSGAYEQYF. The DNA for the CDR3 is TGTGCCAGTAGTCGGACTAGCGGGGCCTACGAGCAGTACTTC.

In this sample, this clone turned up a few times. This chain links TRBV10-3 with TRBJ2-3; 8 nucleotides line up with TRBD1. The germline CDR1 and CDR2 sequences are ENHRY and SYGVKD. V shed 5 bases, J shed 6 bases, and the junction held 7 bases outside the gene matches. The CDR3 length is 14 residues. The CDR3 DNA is TGTGCCATCAGTCAGGGACAGGATTTGGATACGCAGTATTTT. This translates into CAISQGQDLDTQYF.

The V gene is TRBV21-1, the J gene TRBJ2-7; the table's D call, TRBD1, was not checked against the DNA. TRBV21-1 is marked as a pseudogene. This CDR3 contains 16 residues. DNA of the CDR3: TGTGCCAGCAGCAAAGGGGAGCATCCGGACAGCTACGAGCAGTACGTC. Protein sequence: CASSKGEHPDSYEQYV.

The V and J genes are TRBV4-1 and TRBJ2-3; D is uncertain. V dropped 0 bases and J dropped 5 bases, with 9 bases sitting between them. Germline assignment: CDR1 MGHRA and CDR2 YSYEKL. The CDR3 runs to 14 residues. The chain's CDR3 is CASSQEPNGDTQYF. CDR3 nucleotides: TGCGCCAGCAGCCAAGAACCGAACGGAGATACGCAGTATTTT.

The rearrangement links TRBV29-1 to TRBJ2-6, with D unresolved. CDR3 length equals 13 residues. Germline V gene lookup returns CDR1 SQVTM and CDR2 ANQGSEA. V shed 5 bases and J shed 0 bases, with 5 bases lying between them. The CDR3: CSVTRSGANVLTF. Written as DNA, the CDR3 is TGCAGCGTTACACGCTCTGGGGCCAACGTCCTGACTTTC.

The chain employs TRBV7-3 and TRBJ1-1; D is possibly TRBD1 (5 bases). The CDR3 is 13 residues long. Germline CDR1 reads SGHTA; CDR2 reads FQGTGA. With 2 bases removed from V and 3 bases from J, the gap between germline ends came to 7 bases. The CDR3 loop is CASSLQGYTEAFF. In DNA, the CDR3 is TGTGCCAGCAGCTTACAGGGTTACACTGAAGCTTTCTTT.

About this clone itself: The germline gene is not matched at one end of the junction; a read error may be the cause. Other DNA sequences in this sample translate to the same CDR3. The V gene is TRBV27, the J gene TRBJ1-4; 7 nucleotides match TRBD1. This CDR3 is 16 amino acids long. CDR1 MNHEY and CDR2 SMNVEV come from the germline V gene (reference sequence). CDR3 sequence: CASSPTGESTNEKLFF. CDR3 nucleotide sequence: TGTGCCAGCAGTCCTACAGGGGAATCAACTAATGAAAAACTATTTTTT.

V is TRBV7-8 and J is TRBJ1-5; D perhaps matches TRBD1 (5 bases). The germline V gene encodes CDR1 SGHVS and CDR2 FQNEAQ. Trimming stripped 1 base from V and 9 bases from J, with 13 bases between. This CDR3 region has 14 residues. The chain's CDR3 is CASSLEGSMGPQHF. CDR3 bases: TGTGCCAGCAGCTTAGAGGGGTCGATGGGGCCCCAGCATTTT.